What follows are 23 T cell receptor beta chains derived from one specimen sequenced in a study of beta chain features in type 1 diabetes. Regarding the study as a whole: Moderate but significant shortening of TCRB CDR3s was recorded in all four CD4+ subsets from Type 1 diabetes patients.

No cognate antigen is known for these TCRs. TCRB transcripts that were expressed got sequenced, as all of the isolated RNA had been reverse transcribed. Sequenced by immunoSEQ multiplex PCR; TCRdb stores in-frame clones only, minus some. Of 300,000 to 350,000 clones listed, less than 15% are singletons. The sequenced sample consisted of naive CD4+ T cells from blood. These TCRs come from a woman aged 18-35 years with type 1 diabetes.

This clone was detected only a few times. The rearrangement uses TRBV27 and TRBJ1-4, with D unclear. The CDR3 consists of 14 residues. Trimming pared 8 bases from V and 6 bases from J, leaving 16 bases between. Germline CDR1 and CDR2: MNHEY and SMNVEV (reference sequence). CDR3 sequence (DNA): TGTGCCAGCGCTAGCCCCACGCAACATGAAAAACTGTTTTTT. Translating gives CASASPTQHEKLFF.

V and J are TRBV20-1 and TRBJ1-4; D might be TRBD1 (5 bases). Germline V lookup: CDR1 DFQATT, CDR2 SNEGSKA (reference sequence). CDR3 length equals 11 residues. The V end was cut by 1 base, the J end by 12 bases, with 9 bases between. The CDR3 sequence is CSARVLRELFF. CDR3 nucleotides: TGCAGTGCTAGAGTCCTCAGGGAACTGTTTTTT.

Only a few counts were recorded for this clone. V usage is TRBV5-4 and J usage is TRBJ2-2; 11 bases are shared with TRBD2. The CDR3 covers 16 residues. Germline CDR1 reads SGHNT; CDR2 reads YYREEE (reference sequence). The ends lost 1 base at V and 5 bases at J; junction bases unmatched: 4. The CDR3 reads CASSLWLAGGTGELFF. The CDR3 nucleotides are TGTGCCAGCAGCTTGTGGCTAGCGGGAGGAACCGGGGAGCTGTTTTTT.

The gene calls are TRBV30 and TRBJ1-2, with 10 bases fitting TRBD1. Germline V lookup: CDR1 GTSNPN, CDR2 SVGIG (reference sequence). The length of the CDR3 is 14 residues. Trimming took 4 bases from V and 4 from J; bases not matched to a gene: 6. CDR3 in amino acids: CAWIQDRGLYGYTF. In nucleotides, the CDR3 is TGTGCCTGGATTCAAGACAGGGGGCTCTATGGCTACACCTTC.

The rearrangement uses TRBV28 and TRBJ1-2; D perhaps matches TRBD1 (5 bases). The V and J ends lost 5 bases and 4 bases respectively, with 5 bases between them. CDR3 length: 11 amino acids. Germline CDR1 is MDHEN and CDR2 is SYDVKM. The CDR3 is CASSDSYGYTF. DNA for the CDR3: TGTGCCAGCAGTGACAGCTATGGCTACACCTTC.

Only a few counts were recorded for this clone. The rearrangement links TRBV11-2 to TRBJ2-1, with 9 nucleotides matching TRBD2. The junction had 11 bases not matched to a gene; V was cut back by 5 bases and J by 6 bases. This CDR3 has 16 residues. Germline V lookup: CDR1 SGHAT, CDR2 FQNNGV. The CDR3 region has the DNA TGTGCCAGCAGCACGATTAGCGGGAGTGTTGGCAATGAGCAGTTCTTC. This sequence encodes CASSTISGSVGNEQFF. The variable domain in full, completed from reference TRBV11-2 and TRBJ2-1, reads EAGVAQSPRYKIIEKRQSVAFWCNPISGHATLYWYQQILGQGPKLLIQFQNNGVVDDSQLPKDRFSAERLKGVDSTLKIQPAKLEDSAVYLCASSTISGSVGNEQFFGPGTRLTVL.

The chain is built from TRBV18 and TRBJ2-1, with 10 bases that match TRBD2. CDR3 length: 15 amino acids. Germline CDR1 reads KGHSH; CDR2 reads LQKENI. Losses at the gene ends were 5 bases for V and 4 bases for J; bases not matched to a gene: 5. The DNA for the CDR3 is TGTGCCAGCTCATCAACTAGCGGGATGTACAATGAGCAGTTCTTC. This codes for CASSSTSGMYNEQFF. The entire variable domain, with the rest obtained from reference TRBV18 and TRBJ2-1, is as follows: NAGVMQNPRHLVRRRGQEARLRCSPMKGHSHVYWYRQLPEEGLKFMVYLQKENIIDESGMPKERFSAEFPKEGPSILRIQQVVRGDSAAYFCASSSTSGMYNEQFFGPGTRLTVL.

This rearrangement joins TRBV7-9 to TRBJ2-1; D perhaps matches TRBD2 (6 bases). Looked up from germline, CDR1 is SEHNR and CDR2 is FQNEAQ (reference sequence). The CDR3 totals 13 residues. With 6 bases removed from V and 6 bases from J, the gap between germline ends came to 12 bases. CDR3 in DNA: TGTGCCAGCAGATACAGGAGGGGCAATGAGCAGTTCTTC. It codes for CASRYRRGNEQFF.

This clone occurred a few times. J is TRBJ2-5 and V is TRBV5-4; 10 nucleotides match TRBD2. The CDR3 spans 16 residues. Trimming cost V 0 bases and J 5 bases; bases outside gene matches: 7. Germline CDR1 SGHNT, CDR2 YYREEE (reference sequence). The CDR3: CASSLALAGVQETQYF. CDR3 DNA: TGTGCCAGCAGCTTGGCCCTAGCGGGAGTTCAGGAGACCCAGTACTTC.

V gene TRBV7-2 combines with J gene TRBJ2-7, with TRBD2 matching over 8 bases. The CDR3 runs to 15 residues. V shed 1 base and J 3 bases; nucleotides not matched to a gene: 5. The germline V gene has CDR1 SGHTA and CDR2 FQGNSA. The CDR3 DNA is TGTGCCAGCAGCTTAGAATTGCTAGCGGGCTACGAGCAGTACTTC. This gives the protein CASSLELLAGYEQYF.

This clone has just a few counts. The rearrangement links TRBV20-1 to TRBJ2-1; D is perhaps TRBD1 (6 bases). Germline assignment: CDR1 DFQATT and CDR2 SNEGSKA (reference sequence). The CDR3 is made up of 11 amino acids. Trimming stripped 5 bases from V and 13 bases from J, with 15 bases between. CDR3 bases: TGCAGTGCTCGGACAGAGGGACGCCAGTTCTTC. This sequence encodes CSARTEGRQFF.

The V and J genes are TRBV4-3 and TRBJ2-4, with no clear D. V shed 0 bases and J shed 3 bases, with 6 bases lying between them. There are 14 residues in the CDR3. Germline V CDR1 and CDR2: LGHNA, YSLEER. The CDR3 sequence is CASSQESSKNIQYF. CDR3 coding DNA: TGCGCCAGCAGCCAAGAGTCTAGCAAAAACATTCAGTACTTC.

This chain's CDR3 is CASCSVPPGEQYF. The CDR3 DNA sequence: TGTGCCAGCTGCTCAGTCCCCCCGGGCGAGCAGTACTTC. This chain links TRBV2 with TRBJ2-7; D uncertain. The CDR3 has 13 residues. Deletions cut 8 bases from V and 6 bases from J, with 17 bases between. Per germline, CDR1 SNHLY and CDR2 FYNNEI.

CDR3 sequence reads: CASGPWRETEAFF. DNA for the CDR3: TGTGCCAGCGGACCATGGAGGGAAACTGAAGCTTTCTTT. The rearrangement joins TRBV11-2 to TRBJ1-1; D unresolved. The CDR3 consists of 13 residues. Germline V gene sequence: CDR1 SGHAT, CDR2 FQNNGV. The V gene lost 8 bases and the J gene lost 5 bases, with 15 bases spanning the gap.

This clone was seen a handful of times. Within the sample, other DNA sequences also encode this same CDR3. The chain employs TRBV5-4 and TRBJ2-1; 12 positions match TRBD2. Trimming removed 3 bases from V and 4 bases from J; junction bases left unmatched: 2. CDR3 size: 15 residues. Per germline, CDR1 SGHNT and CDR2 YYREEE (reference sequence). The chain's CDR3 is CASSYGTSGYNEQFF. The CDR3 bases are TGTGCCAGCAGCTACGGGACTAGCGGGTACAATGAGCAGTTCTTC.

This clone was observed a handful of times. This chain uses TRBV18 with TRBJ2-1, with TRBD2 as a possible D gene (6 bases). Germline values: CDR1 KGHSH, CDR2 LQKENI. This CDR3 comprises 14 residues. Trimming took off 2 bases at V and 5 bases at J, with 10 bases between the two ends. The chain's CDR3 is CASSPIAEHNEQFF. In DNA form, the CDR3 reads TGTGCCAGCTCACCAATAGCGGAACACAATGAGCAGTTCTTC.

The chain combines TRBV19 with TRBJ1-1; tentatively, D is TRBD1 (5 bases). The CDR3 has 12 amino acids. V lost 3 bases and J 7 bases, leaving 9 bases between the germline ends. CDR1 and CDR2 from the germline V gene are LNHDA and SQIVND (reference sequence). The CDR3 DNA sequence: TGTGCCAGTAGTATGGGGGAGGATGAAGCTTTCTTT. Encoded protein: CASSMGEDEAFF.

The rearrangement joins TRBV29-1 to TRBJ2-4; 8 positions agree with TRBD2. With 7 bases clipped from V and 6 bases from J, the junction kept 11 bases outside the gene matches. The CDR3 consists of 14 residues. Per germline, CDR1 SQVTM and CDR2 ANQGSEA. CDR3 amino acids: CSAGPGLDSNIQYF. For the CDR3, the DNA is TGCAGCGCCGGACCGGGACTAGACTCAAACATTCAGTACTTC.

V gene TRBV6-5 combines with J gene TRBJ2-7, with 9 nucleotides matching TRBD1. J gave up 4 bases and V 7 bases, and 8 bases lay outside the gene matches. This CDR3 has 14 amino acids. CDR1 is MNHEY and CDR2 is SVGAGI in the germline V gene. As DNA, the CDR3 is TGTGCCAGCAAGGTCGGGACAGGGAGTTACGAGCAGTACTTC. As protein: CASKVGTGSYEQYF.

The chain carries TRBV5-4 and TRBJ2-5; the D gene is possibly TRBD2 (6 bases). The CDR3 contains 15 residues. The germline V gene encodes CDR1 SGHNT and CDR2 YYREEE (reference sequence). The V and J ends lost 4 bases and 3 bases respectively, with 16 bases between them. The CDR3 DNA is TGTGCCAGCAGCCCGCCGGGGGATTGGAAAGAGACCCAGTACTTC. It is translated as CASSPPGDWKETQYF.

The gene calls are TRBV30 and TRBJ2-1; 12 bases map to TRBD2. Germline CDR1 is GTSNPN and CDR2 is SVGIG (reference sequence). CDR3 length: 14 residues. The ends lost 2 bases at V and 8 bases at J; junction bases unmatched: 4. CDR3 coding DNA: TGTGCCTGGAGTCTAGCGGGAGGGCCCCATGAGCAGTTCTTC. Encoded protein: CAWSLAGGPHEQFF.

Only a few counts were recorded for this clone. The CDR3 spells CASSLRSGPTDTQYF. CDR3 sequence (DNA): TGTGCCAGCAGCTTAAGAAGCGGTCCGACAGATACGCAGTATTTT. The chain employs TRBV7-2 and TRBJ2-3; D may be TRBD2 (5 bases). V lost 2 bases and J 3 bases, leaving 12 bases between the germline ends. This CDR3 is built from 15 residues. CDR1 is SGHTA and CDR2 is FQGNSA in the germline V gene.

The chain is built from TRBV5-4 and TRBJ2-6; TRBD1 matches 8 bases. V was pared by 5 bases and J by 2 bases, with 6 bases of the junction left unmatched. This CDR3 comprises 16 residues. The germline CDR1 and CDR2 sequences are SGHNT and YYREEE (reference sequence). The CDR3 bases are TGTGCCAGCAGATTCGAACAGGGGGCTGGGGCCAACGTCCTGACTTTC. Translating gives CASRFEQGAGANVLTF.